These 8 T cell receptor beta chains originate from one sample sequenced in a study of blood T cell repertoires in COVID-19. TCRdb's copy holds only in-frame clones and misses some; the assay was immunoSEQ multiplex PCR. The sample consists of about 180,000 clones, about 78% of them appearing once. Material: PBMCs or T cells enriched from blood (not recorded which). These receptors all come from a woman aged 50 to 60 who had recovered from COVID-19.

The J gene is TRBJ1-4, the V gene TRBV2; D gene uncertain. CDR1 SNHLY and CDR2 FYNNEI come from the germline V gene. There are 13 residues in the CDR3. Deletions cut 6 bases from V and 7 bases from J, with 12 bases between. CDR3 nucleotide sequence: TGTGCCAGCAGCGACCCCGGCGGTGAAAAACTGTTTTTT. This encodes CASSDPGGEKLFF.

Worth noting for this clone: Other nucleotide sequences from this sample produce the same CDR3. The chain recombines TRBV2 with TRBJ1-5; TRBD1 is a possible D gene (5 bases). The germline V gene has CDR1 SNHLY and CDR2 FYNNEI. The V and J ends lost 2 bases and 0 bases respectively, with 8 bases between them. This CDR3 has 15 residues. The CDR3 nucleotides are TGTGCCAGCAGTGAAAGGGGCTATAGCAATCAGCCCCAGCATTTT. It codes for CASSERGYSNQPQHF. The full variable domain, with the rest looked up from reference TRBV2 and TRBJ1-5, is EPEVTQTPSHQVTQMGQEVILRCVPISNHLYFYWYRQILGQKVEFLVSFYNNEISEKSEIFDDQFSVERPDGSNFTLKIRSTKLEDSAMYFCASSERGYSNQPQHFGDGTRLSIL.

The J gene is TRBJ1-2, the V gene TRBV28, with D unresolved. CDR3 length equals 14 residues. Trimming cost V 6 bases and J 4 bases, with 15 bases left between them. Germline V lookup: CDR1 MDHEN, CDR2 SYDVKM. The CDR3 sequence is CASSRESAGYGYTF. The CDR3 DNA follows: TGTGCCAGCAGCCGCGAGTCGGCGGGCTATGGCTACACCTTC.

The chain carries TRBV29-1 and TRBJ2-4, with 11 bases fitting TRBD2. Germline-derived CDR1 and CDR2 are SQVTM and ANQGSEA. Trimming at V came to 2 bases and at J to 9 bases, leaving 6 bases not matched to a gene. This CDR3 comprises 14 residues. CDR3 residues: CSVEKLAGASIQYF. DNA for the CDR3: TGCAGCGTTGAAAAACTAGCGGGAGCGAGCATTCAGTACTTC.

This chain joins TRBV25-1 and TRBJ1-4; D not resolved. V lost 2 bases, J lost 4 bases, and 8 bases lay in between. In germline, CDR1 is MGHDK, CDR2 SYGVNS. CDR3 length: 14 residues. In DNA, the CDR3 is TGTGCCAGCAGTGAACCCCGTTTTAATGAAAAACTGTTTTTT. Translation: CASSEPRFNEKLFF.

A single count supports this clone. The rearrangement links TRBV13 to TRBJ2-7; no clear D gene. Germline CDR1 PRHDT, CDR2 FYEKMQ (reference sequence). V lost 6 bases to trimming and J lost 3 bases, with 15 bases between them. The CDR3 is 14 residues long. CDR3 DNA: TGTGCCAGCAGTGTTGGTTCCTATAACTACGAGCAGTACTTC. Amino acid sequence: CASSVGSYNYEQYF.

This clone has just a few counts. This chain connects TRBV29-1 to TRBJ1-2; TRBD1 aligns across 7 bases. Germline V gene sequence: CDR1 SQVTM, CDR2 ANQGSEA. V shed 4 bases, J shed 3 bases, and the junction held 2 bases outside the gene matches. The CDR3 is 12 amino acids. The CDR3 protein is CSVGGQDYGYTF. DNA of the CDR3: TGCAGCGTTGGAGGACAGGACTATGGCTACACCTTC.

The chain joins TRBV30 to TRBJ1-5, with 8 bases that match TRBD1. From germline, CDR1 is GTSNPN and CDR2 SVGIG (reference sequence). This CDR3 has 15 amino acids. J gave up 6 bases and V 0 bases, and 7 bases lay outside the gene matches. DNA for the CDR3: TGTGCCTGGAGTGTCGGACAGGGTTACGGTCAGCCCCAGCATTTT. Amino acids: CAWSVGQGYGQPQHF.